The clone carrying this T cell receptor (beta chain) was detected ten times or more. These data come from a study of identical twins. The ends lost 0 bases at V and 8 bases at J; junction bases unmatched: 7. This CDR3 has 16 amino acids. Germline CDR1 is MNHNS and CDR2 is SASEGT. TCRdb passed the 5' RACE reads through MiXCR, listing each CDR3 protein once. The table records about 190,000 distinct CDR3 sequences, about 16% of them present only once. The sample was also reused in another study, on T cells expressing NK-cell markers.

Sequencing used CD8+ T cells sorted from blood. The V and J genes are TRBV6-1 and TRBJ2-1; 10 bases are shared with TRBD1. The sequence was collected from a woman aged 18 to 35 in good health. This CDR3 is CASSEAQGTGEDEQFF. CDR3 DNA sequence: TGTGCCAGCAGTGAAGCTCAGGGGACAGGGGAAGATGAGCAGTTCTTC.